This T cell receptor beta chain was captured by sequencing in a study of vaccination and CD4 T cells after COVID-19. About the research overall: The interval from dose two to post-vaccine sampling had a median of 72 days, and it ranged from 14 to 241.

CDR1 and CDR2 (germline): MNHEY, SVGAGI. Trimming took off 2 bases at V and 6 bases at J, with 13 bases between the two ends. The CDR3 is made up of 14 amino acids. Study-level findings and limits: A relatively small number of convalescent patients were studied, and no early post-infection timepoints were included.

The treatment is: roughly 11-day PBMC culture with coronavirus spike peptide pools or control peptides (ViraFEST assay). Half of the medium was exchanged for fresh IL-2 medium, first on day 3 and then on day 7. This clonotype came up a few times. Its antigen is still unknown. Once obtained from cultured CD4+ T cells, the DNA was sequenced using the Oncomine TCR Beta short-read assay. From CD4+ T cells that had been cultured, genomic DNA was extracted. From the PCR reads, TCRdb called clonotypes with MiXCR, one entry per CDR3 protein. The sample lists over 15,000 distinct CDR3 sequences; 60% to 85% were seen once.

The sequence was collected from a human donor who received a COVID-19 vaccine. Sequenced here: CD4+ T cells from blood, cultured in vitro, sampled after SARS-CoV-2 vaccination. The rearrangement links TRBV6-5 to TRBJ1-2, with a weak D call TRBD1 (5 bases). This CDR3 reads CASSYDDRGDGYTF. The CDR3 coding sequence is TGTGCCAGCAGTTACGACGATAGGGGCGATGGCTACACCTTC.